The sequence of this T cell receptor (beta chain) was determined in a study of blood T cell repertoires in COVID-19. V lost 1 base to trimming and J lost 0 bases; unmatched junction nucleotides: 8. This CDR3 is 18 amino acids long. The germline CDR1 and CDR2 sequences are SGHVS and FNYEAQ. In the original processing: Reference gene primer amplification gave estimated nucleated cell counts. Only in-frame clones appear in the TCRdb table, and some are missing; sequencing was by immunoSEQ multiplex PCR. The DNA was the basis for D and trimming; V, J and clone size are from that table. The table records fewer than 250,000 clones, about 93% of them present only once.

The receptor was isolated from a man aged 25 to 45 with COVID-19, enrolled during active disease. The gene calls are TRBV7-6 and TRBJ2-2, with 7 positions matching TRBD1. The specimen sequenced was peripheral blood. The CDR3 DNA reads TGTGCCAGCAGCTTAGAATTCTCAGGGGGATCGAACACCGGGGAGCTGTTTTTT. Translating it yields CASSLEFSGGSNTGELFF.